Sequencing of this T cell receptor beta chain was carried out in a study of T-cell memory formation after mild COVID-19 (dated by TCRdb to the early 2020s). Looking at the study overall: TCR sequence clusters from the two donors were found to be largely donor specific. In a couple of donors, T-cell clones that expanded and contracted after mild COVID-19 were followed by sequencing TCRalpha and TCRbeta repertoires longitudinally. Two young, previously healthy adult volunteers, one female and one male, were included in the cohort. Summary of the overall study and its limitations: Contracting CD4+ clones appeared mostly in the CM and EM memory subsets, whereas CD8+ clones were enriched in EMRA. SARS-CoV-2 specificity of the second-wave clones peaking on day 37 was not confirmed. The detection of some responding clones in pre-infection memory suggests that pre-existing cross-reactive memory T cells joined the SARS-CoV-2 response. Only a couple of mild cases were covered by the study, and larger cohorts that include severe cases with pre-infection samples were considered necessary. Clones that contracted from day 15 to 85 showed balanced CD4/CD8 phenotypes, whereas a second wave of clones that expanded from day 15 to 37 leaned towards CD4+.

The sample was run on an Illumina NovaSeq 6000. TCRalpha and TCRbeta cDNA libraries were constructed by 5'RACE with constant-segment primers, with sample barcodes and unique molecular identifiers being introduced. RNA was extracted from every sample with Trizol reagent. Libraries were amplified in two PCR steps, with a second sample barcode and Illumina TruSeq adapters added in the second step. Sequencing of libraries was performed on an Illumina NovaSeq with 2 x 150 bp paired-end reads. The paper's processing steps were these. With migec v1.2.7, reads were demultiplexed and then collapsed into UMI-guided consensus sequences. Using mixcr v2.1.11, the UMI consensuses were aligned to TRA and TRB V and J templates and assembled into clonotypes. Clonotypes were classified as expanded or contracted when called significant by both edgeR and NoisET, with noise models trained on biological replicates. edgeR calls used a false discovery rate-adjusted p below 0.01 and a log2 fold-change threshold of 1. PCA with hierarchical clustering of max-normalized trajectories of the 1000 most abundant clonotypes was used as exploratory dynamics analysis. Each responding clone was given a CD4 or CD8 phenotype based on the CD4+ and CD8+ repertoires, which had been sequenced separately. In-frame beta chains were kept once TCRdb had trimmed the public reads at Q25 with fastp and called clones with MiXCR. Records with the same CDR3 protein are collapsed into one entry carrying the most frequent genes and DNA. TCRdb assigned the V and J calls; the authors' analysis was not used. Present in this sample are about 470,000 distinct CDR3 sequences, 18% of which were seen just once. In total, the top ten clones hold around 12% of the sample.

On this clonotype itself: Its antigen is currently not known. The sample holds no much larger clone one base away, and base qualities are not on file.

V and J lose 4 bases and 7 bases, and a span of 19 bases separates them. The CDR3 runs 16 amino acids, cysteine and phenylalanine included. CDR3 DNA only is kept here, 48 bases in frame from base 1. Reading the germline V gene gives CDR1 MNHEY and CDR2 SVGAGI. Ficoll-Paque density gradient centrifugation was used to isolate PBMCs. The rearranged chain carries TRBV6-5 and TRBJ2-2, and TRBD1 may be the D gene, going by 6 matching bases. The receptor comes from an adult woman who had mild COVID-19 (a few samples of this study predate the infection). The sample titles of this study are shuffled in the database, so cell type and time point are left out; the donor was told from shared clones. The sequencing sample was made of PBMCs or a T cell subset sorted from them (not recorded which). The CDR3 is CASSLGGTGYIGELFF. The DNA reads TGTGCCAGCAGTTTGGGTGGAACAGGGTATATCGGGGAGCTGTTTTTT.